Presented here are 27 T cell receptor beta chains from one specimen sequenced in a study of T-cell reconstitution after alpha-beta-depleted transplantation in children. Unique molecular identifiers featured in how the TCRbeta library was prepared. From the PCR reads, TCRdb called clonotypes with MiXCR, one entry per CDR3 protein. Found here are 700,000 to 850,000 distinct CDR3 sequences, around 17% of them singletons; the top ten hold approximately 5%. The starting material was PBMCs, mostly from graft donor cells, obtained 360 days after TCRalphabeta/CD19-depleted stem cell transplant. Every receptor here comes from a male patient aged 10 to 17 who had a stem cell transplant for acute lymphoblastic leukemia, so the T cells may come from the graft donor.

V is TRBV7-9 and J is TRBJ2-7; D is unclear. This CDR3 region has 13 residues. The germline V gene encodes CDR1 SEHNR and CDR2 FQNEAQ (reference sequence). The germline V and J ends were trimmed by 4 bases and 3 bases, with 10 bases remaining between them. The CDR3 protein is CASSSPLGYEQYF. The DNA for the CDR3 is TGTGCCAGCAGCTCCCCTTTGGGCTACGAGCAGTACTTC.

This clonotype occurred many times. The chain uses TRBV12-3 or TRBV12-4 and TRBJ1-5; D possibly corresponds to TRBD1 (5 bases). V lost 6 bases, J lost 7 bases, and 16 bases lay in between. The CDR3 is 14 amino acids. The CDR3, as DNA: TGTGCCAGCAGCTTAAGGCAGGGAGGACAGCCCCAGCATTTT. Protein product: CASSLRQGGQPQHF.

The rearrangement joins TRBV7-9 to TRBJ1-2; D not resolved. This CDR3 region has 16 residues. V lost 3 bases to trimming and J lost 8 bases, with 22 bases between them. Looked up from germline, CDR1 is SEHNR and CDR2 is FQNEAQ (reference sequence). The chain's CDR3 is CASSFSRTELHGGYTF. CDR3 nucleotides: TGTGCCAGCAGCTTTTCGCGGACGGAACTGCACGGGGGCTACACCTTC.

This chain connects TRBV11-2 to TRBJ2-3; TRBD2 matches 10 bases. The CDR3 contains 19 residues. Germline CDR1 and CDR2: SGHAT and FQNNGV. V lost 6 bases to trimming and J lost 1 base; unmatched junction nucleotides: 16. The CDR3 is CASRPASQSGRARTDTQYF. The CDR3 DNA reads TGTGCCAGCAGACCCGCAAGCCAAAGCGGGAGGGCCCGCACAGATACGCAGTATTTT.

There are many counts of this clonotype. The J gene is TRBJ2-4, the V gene TRBV29-1; 9 bases align to TRBD1. The CDR3 length is 15 residues. The germline V gene has CDR1 SQVTM and CDR2 ANQGSEA. The J segment lost 5 bases and the V segment lost 7 bases, leaving 12 bases of the junction unmatched. CDR3 sequence reads: CSATGGQGRQNIQYF. The CDR3 coding sequence is TGCAGCGCCACGGGGGGACAGGGCCGGCAAAACATTCAGTACTTC.

This clonotype appeared a few times. The rearrangement joins TRBV6-1 to TRBJ1-2; D is perhaps TRBD1 (5 bases). This CDR3 spans 13 amino acids. CDR1 is MNHNS, CDR2 SASEGT, per germline. Trimming took 6 bases from V and 8 from J, leaving 16 bases between them. The CDR3 sequence: CASSLMGQRGYTF. CDR3 nucleotide sequence: TGTGCCAGCAGCCTAATGGGGCAGCGGGGCTACACCTTC.

CDR3 bases: TGCGCCAGCAGCCAAGCCCCCCCGGGGGAGACCCAGTACTTC. Translation gives CASSQAPPGETQYF. V is TRBV4-1 and J is TRBJ2-5; D possibly corresponds to TRBD2 (5 bases). V was shortened by 1 base and J by 5 bases, with 11 bases between the two germline ends. This CDR3 region has 14 residues. CDR1 MGHRA and CDR2 YSYEKL come from the germline V gene.

The V gene is TRBV28, the J gene TRBJ2-1; possibly TRBD1 or TRBD2 for D (6 bases each). The V gene's germline CDR1 is MDHEN and CDR2 SYDVKM. Trimming stripped 6 bases from V and 7 bases from J, with 19 bases between. The CDR3 spans 15 residues. CDR3 sequence (DNA): TGTGCCAGCAGCGAAGAGGGCGGGACAAAGAATGAGCAGTTCTTC. It codes for CASSEEGGTKNEQFF.

This clonotype was found once. The chain recombines TRBV20-1 with TRBJ2-3, with 10 bases that match TRBD2. Germline trimming cut 6 bases from V and 1 base from J; bases unmatched to any gene: 10. CDR1 DFQATT and CDR2 SNEGSKA come from the germline V gene (reference sequence). The CDR3 is 16 amino acids. The CDR3 DNA reads as TGCAGTGCCCATCCCCCACTAGCGGGACGCACAGATACGCAGTATTTT. It yields the protein CSAHPPLAGRTDTQYF.

J is TRBJ2-1 and V is TRBV12-5; 15 nucleotides agree with TRBD2. Germline V gene lookup returns CDR1 LGHNT and CDR2 FRNRAP. J gave up 0 bases and V 1 base, and 7 bases lay outside the gene matches. This CDR3 region has 20 residues. DNA for the CDR3: TGTGCTAGTGGTTTGGCAATGGGACTAGCGGGAGGACGCTCCTACAATGAGCAGTTCTTC. Its translation: CASGLAMGLAGGRSYNEQFF.

The chain has TRBV7-6 and TRBJ1-5, with 9 bases identical to TRBD1. The J segment lost 1 base and the V segment lost 1 base, leaving 8 bases of the junction unmatched. The V gene's germline CDR1 is SGHVS and CDR2 FNYEAQ. The CDR3 is made up of 18 amino acids. DNA for the CDR3: TGTGCCAGCAGCTTAGAGGGGACAGGGTGGGGCAGCAATCAGCCCCAGCATTTT. Translated, it gives CASSLEGTGWGSNQPQHF.

The sample holds one count of this clonotype. The chain uses TRBV11-1 and TRBJ1-2, with D uncertain. V gave up 0 bases and J gave up 1 base, with 18 bases separating them. Germline CDR1 SGHAT, CDR2 FQDESV (reference sequence). CDR3 size: 18 residues. DNA for the CDR3: TGTGCCAGCAGCTTAGCCTTCGAAAGGTCAACCCATAACTATGGCTACACCTTC. Translating gives CASSLAFERSTHNYGYTF.

This clonotype showed up many times. At one boundary the junction diverges from the germline segment, which might be a read error. This chain links TRBV7-9 with TRBJ2-7, with 8 bases matching TRBD2. Germline V gene lookup returns CDR1 SEHNR and CDR2 FQNEAQ (reference sequence). This CDR3 is built from 14 residues. DNA of the CDR3: TGCGCCAGCAGCTTAACCGGGACTAGCTACGAGCAGTACTTC. Translating it yields CASSLTGTSYEQYF.

The chain couples TRBV15 to TRBJ2-1; the match to TRBD2 covers 13 bases. The CDR3 spans 17 residues. Germline V gives CDR1 LNHNV, CDR2 YYDKDF (reference sequence). The V gene end was trimmed by 11 bases and the J gene end by 7 bases; junction bases not matched to a gene: 17. CDR3 loop: CAVEVGHGLAGENEQFF. CDR3 bases: TGTGCCGTAGAGGTGGGGCACGGACTAGCGGGAGAAAATGAGCAGTTCTTC.

This clonotype was detected many times. The chain joins TRBV5-1 to TRBJ2-1; 9 bases fit TRBD2. Germline V gene sequence: CDR1 SGHRS, CDR2 YFSETQ. The junction had 5 bases not matched to a gene; V was cut back by 0 bases and J by 10 bases. The CDR3 has 14 residues. The chain's CDR3 is CASSLVMREGEQFF. DNA for the CDR3: TGCGCCAGCAGCTTGGTGATGCGGGAGGGCGAGCAGTTCTTC.

This clonotype was counted between two and nine times. The chain links TRBV4-1 to TRBJ1-5; no reliable D call. Looked up from germline, CDR1 is MGHRA and CDR2 is YSYEKL. The germline V and J ends were trimmed by 6 bases and 0 bases, with 15 bases remaining between them. CDR3 size: 16 residues. The CDR3 region is CASSHRSSDSNQPQHF. CDR3 sequence (DNA): TGCGCCAGCAGTCATAGATCTTCAGATAGCAATCAGCCCCAGCATTTT.

The sample holds many counts of this clonotype. This chain joins TRBV15 and TRBJ2-1; D is perhaps TRBD1 or TRBD2 (5 bases each). Germline loops: CDR1 LNHNV, CDR2 YYDKDF (reference sequence). The CDR3 totals 16 residues. V lost 0 bases to trimming and J lost 2 bases, with 11 bases between them. The CDR3 DNA sequence: TGTGCCACCAGCAGAGATGGGGGTAAGGCCTACAATGAGCAGTTCTTC. Translating it yields CATSRDGGKAYNEQFF.

The chain combines TRBV7-9 with TRBJ2-5; D is unresolved. The CDR3 has 15 amino acids. Germline V gives CDR1 SEHNR, CDR2 FQNEAQ (reference sequence). V lost 3 bases and J 1 base, leaving 12 bases between the germline ends. The CDR3 protein is CASSFGQWIQETQYF. Here the CDR3 DNA reads TGTGCCAGCAGCTTTGGCCAGTGGATCCAAGAGACCCAGTACTTC.

The gene calls are TRBV27 and TRBJ1-1; D perhaps matches TRBD1 (5 bases). Looked up from germline, CDR1 is MNHEY and CDR2 is SMNVEV (reference sequence). V was cut by 2 bases and J by 4 bases, with 14 bases left in between. The CDR3 loop spans 15 amino acids. DNA of the CDR3: TGTGCCAGCAGTTTAGTCCAGGGCGAGGGCACTGAAGCTTTCTTT. Amino acid sequence: CASSLVQGEGTEAFF.

The sample holds a few counts of this clonotype. The rearrangement links TRBV7-7 to TRBJ2-2; no clear D gene. The CDR3 contains 13 residues. The germline V and J ends were trimmed by 5 bases and 5 bases, with 9 bases remaining between them. CDR1 and CDR2 (germline): SSHAT, FNYEAQ (reference sequence). The CDR3 is CASSRPGTGELFF. Here the CDR3 DNA reads TGTGCCAGCAGCCGCCCCGGTACCGGGGAGCTGTTTTTT. The full variable domain, rest sourced from reference TRBV7-7 and TRBJ2-2, is GAGVSQSPRYKVTKRGQDVTLRCDPISSHATLYWYQQALGQGPEFLTYFNYEAQPDKSGLPSDRFSAERPEGSISTLTIQRTEQRDSAMYRCASSRPGTGELFFGEGSRLTVL.

This chain links TRBV9 with TRBJ2-3, with D perhaps TRBD2 (6 bases). V lost 2 bases to trimming and J lost 6 bases, with 19 bases between them. The CDR3 totals 16 residues. The germline CDR1 and CDR2 sequences are SGDLS and YYNGEE. DNA of the CDR3: TGTGCCAGCAGCGTGAGTAGCAGCGCTGGGGGGGATACGCAGTATTTT. Translating it yields CASSVSSSAGGDTQYF.

This clonotype occurred a few times. V usage is TRBV12-3 or TRBV12-4 and J usage is TRBJ2-3, with D perhaps matching TRBD2 (5 bases). The CDR3 extends over 14 amino acids. V was clipped by 5 bases and J by 3 bases, with 12 bases between them. The CDR3 region is CASSLFRETDTQYF. In DNA form, the CDR3 reads TGTGCCAGCAGTCTCTTCCGGGAAACAGATACGCAGTATTTT.

The V call is TRBV2, the J call TRBJ2-1; 8 nucleotides match TRBD2. CDR1 and CDR2 (germline): SNHLY, FYNNEI. V was pared by 6 bases and J by 5 bases, with 3 bases of the junction left unmatched. The CDR3 runs to 13 residues. The CDR3 region is CASRLAEDNEQFF. DNA of the CDR3: TGTGCCAGCAGACTAGCGGAGGACAATGAGCAGTTCTTC.

The chain is built from TRBV5-1 and TRBJ1-1, with D possibly being TRBD1 (5 bases). In germline, CDR1 is SGHRS, CDR2 YFSETQ. The germline V and J ends were trimmed by 6 bases and 1 base, with 10 bases remaining between them. The CDR3 consists of 13 residues. CDR3 nucleotide sequence: TGCGCCAGCACAGGGCGTACGAACACTGAAGCTTTCTTT. This encodes CASTGRTNTEAFF.

This clonotype was seen repeatedly, ten times or more. The chain carries TRBV5-6 and TRBJ1-4, with D possibly TRBD1 on 6 matching bases. CDR3 size: 19 residues. Germline V gene lookup returns CDR1 SGHDT and CDR2 YYEEEE. Trimming left V 4 bases short and J 8 bases short, with 30 bases between. CDR3 nucleotides: TGTGCCAGCAGCCCGCCGACAGGACACCAAATCTTTCTTCGGGAAAAACTGTTTTTT. This encodes CASSPPTGHQIFLREKLFF.

This clonotype was recorded a few times. The rearrangement links TRBV15 to TRBJ2-7; 9 bases are shared with TRBD2. Germline V CDR1 and CDR2: LNHNV, YYDKDF (reference sequence). With V trimmed by 4 bases and J by 3 bases, 7 bases remained unmatched. This CDR3 has 15 residues. The CDR3 DNA reads TGTGCCACCAGCACCCCGACTAGCGGTAGCTACGAGCAGTACTTC. This encodes CATSTPTSGSYEQYF.

This clonotype was seen a few times. The chain joins TRBV20-1 to TRBJ2-1; D possibly uses TRBD1 or TRBD2 (5 bases each). From germline, CDR1 is DFQATT and CDR2 SNEGSKA (reference sequence). The ends were cut back, 6 bases at V and 8 bases at J, with 23 bases in the middle. There are 15 residues in the CDR3. This CDR3 reads CSAGDRLGWVDEQFF. The CDR3 coding sequence is TGCAGTGCGGGAGACAGATTGGGTTGGGTGGATGAGCAGTTCTTC.